This T cell receptor beta chain stems from a study of blood T cell repertoires in COVID-19. The wider study: Acute and convalescent COVID-19 specimens originated in the United States, Italy and Spain. In each case, the material was cDNA or gDNA derived from T cells, B-cell-depleted T cells, or PBMCs.

Here immunoSEQ multiplex PCR was the method, and the copy in TCRdb shows in-frame clones only, minus some. The sample lists 150,000 to 200,000 clones, around nine tenths occurring once. Sequencing was performed on peripheral blood. The receptor comes from a man younger than 30 with active or convalescent COVID-19.

CDR3 amino acids: CASSSQGSGQPQHF. Here the CDR3 DNA reads TGTGCCAGTAGTTCTCAGGGGTCGGGACAGCCCCAGCATTTT. The chain uses TRBV19 and TRBJ1-5, with D perhaps TRBD1 (6 bases). V was pared by 5 bases and J by 7 bases, with 15 bases between. The CDR3 length is 14 residues. Per the germline V gene, CDR1 is LNHDA and CDR2 is SQIVND (reference sequence).